These 29 T cell receptor beta chains came from one sample sequenced in a study of ipilimumab plus nivolumab after autologous stem cell transplantation. The data were produced by immunoSEQ multiplex PCR, yet TCRdb's version contains in-frame clones alone and is incomplete. The data hold 84,000 or so clones, with more than 80% observed a single time. The specimen was PBMCs, collected in a trial of ipilimumab plus nivolumab as post-transplant consolidation. These receptors came from a male donor with diffuse large B-cell lymphoma.

The chain couples TRBV9 to TRBJ1-1, with D possibly matching TRBD1 (5 bases). V gave up 4 bases and J gave up 6 bases, with 16 bases separating them. Per the germline V gene, CDR1 is SGDLS and CDR2 is YYNGEE. This CDR3 region has 14 residues. In DNA form, the CDR3 reads TGTGCCAGCAGCCCCCGGGGGGGTTCGGCTGAAGCTTTCTTT. It encodes CASSPRGGSAEAFF. The whole variable domain, filled in from reference TRBV9 and TRBJ1-1, reads DSGVTQTPKHLITATGQRVTLRCSPRSGDLSVYWYQQSLDQGLQFLIQYYNGEERAKGNILERFSAQQFPDLHSELNLSSLELGDSALYFCASSPRGGSAEAFFGQGTRLTVV.

The DNA for the CDR3 is TGTGCCAGCAGCTTGACACCCATTGGGGAAAAACTGTTTTTT. It specifies CASSLTPIGEKLFF. The chain employs TRBV7-9 and TRBJ1-4; D remains unclear. The CDR3 sequence is 14 residues long. V dropped 3 bases and J dropped 8 bases, with 13 bases sitting between them. Germline V gene lookup returns CDR1 SEHNR and CDR2 FQNEAQ (reference sequence).

The chain is built from TRBV2 and TRBJ2-3; 8 nucleotides match TRBD2. Trimming at V came to 4 bases and at J to 9 bases, leaving 9 bases not matched to a gene. The germline V gene has CDR1 SNHLY and CDR2 FYNNEI. The CDR3 has 14 residues. CDR3 in amino acids: CASSAGTRGVTQYF. In nucleotides, the CDR3 is TGTGCCAGCAGTGCCGGGACTAGGGGGGTGACGCAGTATTTT.

The chain has TRBV29-1 and TRBJ1-1, with D unclear. Germline CDR1 SQVTM, CDR2 ANQGSEA. Trimming pared 7 bases from V and 0 bases from J, leaving 15 bases between. The CDR3 has 14 residues. The CDR3 DNA sequence: TGCAGCGGAGTGGTGTCGACTATGAACACTGAAGCTTTCTTT. This encodes CSGVVSTMNTEAFF.

The chain couples TRBV29-1 to TRBJ1-2, with no clear D. This CDR3 is built from 13 residues. The germline gives CDR1 SQVTM, CDR2 ANQGSEA. V was cut by 5 bases and J by 6 bases, with 16 bases left in between. CDR3 bases: TGCAGCGTTCTCGGCTTCCGAGGAAATGGCTACACCTTC. This translates into CSVLGFRGNGYTF.

The rearrangement links TRBV18 to TRBJ1-1, with a possible D match to TRBD1 (5 bases). CDR3 length equals 12 residues. V was trimmed by 3 bases and J by 8 bases, leaving 10 bases between them. The germline gives CDR1 KGHSH, CDR2 LQKENI. CDR3 sequence reads: CASSPIGAEAFF. In DNA, the CDR3 is TGTGCCAGCTCACCTATAGGGGCCGAAGCTTTCTTT.

The V call is TRBV28, the J call TRBJ2-7, with TRBD1 matching over 8 bases. Germline V CDR1 and CDR2: MDHEN, SYDVKM. The CDR3 is made up of 14 amino acids. V dropped 5 bases and J dropped 3; count of bases not matched to a gene: 6. CDR3 coding DNA: TGTGCCAGCAGTGCGTTGGACAGGGTCTACGAGCAGTACTTC. The encoded protein is CASSALDRVYEQYF.

V gene TRBV5-1 combines with J gene TRBJ2-3, with a weak D call TRBD2 (5 bases). Germline V gene sequence: CDR1 SGHRS, CDR2 YFSETQ. The CDR3 is 15 residues long. V was pared by 0 bases and J by 3 bases, with 11 bases between. This CDR3 is CASSLEVSGTDTQYF. In nucleotides, the CDR3 is TGCGCCAGCAGCTTGGAAGTCTCGGGAACAGATACGCAGTATTTT. The variable domain in full, with the rest retrieved from reference TRBV5-1 and TRBJ2-3, is KAGVTQTPRYLIKTRGQQVTLSCSPISGHRSVSWYQQTPGQGLQFLFEYFSETQRNKGNFPGRFSGRQFSNSRSEMNVSTLELGDSALYLCASSLEVSGTDTQYFGPGTRLTVL.

Note on this clone: A clone one base away is much larger, so this may be a read error. Other DNA variants within this sample encode the same CDR3. This rearrangement joins TRBV19 to TRBJ2-5, with D perhaps matching TRBD1 (6 bases). Germline V gives CDR1 LNHDA, CDR2 SQIVND (reference sequence). V gave up 3 bases and J gave up 3 bases, with 8 bases separating them. CDR3 length equals 13 residues. CDR3 loop: CASSITGKETQYF. CDR3 bases: TGTGCCAGTAGTATTACAGGGAAAGAGACCCAGTACTTC.

This sequence joins TRBV19 and TRBJ2-5; D is unclear. The germline V gene encodes CDR1 LNHDA and CDR2 SQIVND (reference sequence). V was trimmed by 5 bases and J by 5 bases, leaving 9 bases between them. This CDR3 comprises 12 residues. The CDR3 DNA sequence: TGTGCCAGTAGTCCTACATCGGAGACCCAGTACTTC. Translating it yields CASSPTSETQYF.

This CDR3 reads CASSLPTTEQYF. CDR3 nucleotide sequence: TGTGCCAGCAGCCTTCCGACTACCGAGCAGTACTTC. The V gene is TRBV7-8, the J gene TRBJ2-5, with TRBD2 as a possible D gene (5 bases). The DNA matches TRBJ2-7 better at its end, which makes the J call doubtful. Germline CDR1 and CDR2: SGHVS and FQNEAQ. This CDR3 comprises 12 residues.

This clone occurred once. The rearrangement uses TRBV7-2 and TRBJ2-7, with unresolved D. The ends were cut back, 2 bases at V and 5 bases at J, with 10 bases in the middle. This CDR3 has 13 residues. Per the germline V gene, CDR1 is SGHTA and CDR2 is FQGNSA. The CDR3 reads CASSLSAEDEQYF. CDR3 coding DNA: TGTGCCAGCAGCTTATCCGCAGAGGACGAGCAGTACTTC.

This chain connects TRBV18 to TRBJ2-5; weak D call: TRBD2 (6 bases). The CDR3 covers 13 residues. V lost 6 bases to trimming and J lost 2 bases, with 10 bases between them. The germline V gene has CDR1 KGHSH and CDR2 LQKENI. CDR3 sequence (DNA): TGTGCCAGCTCCGTTGCGGGGCAAGAGACCCAGTACTTC. Translation: CASSVAGQETQYF.

This chain links TRBV9 with TRBJ2-1; TRBD2 matches at 9 bases. CDR3 size: 17 residues. Trimming at V came to 4 bases and at J to 4 bases, leaving 12 bases not matched to a gene. Looked up from germline, CDR1 is SGDLS and CDR2 is YYNGEE. The CDR3 sequence: CASSPTGGGAHYNEQFF. The CDR3, as DNA: TGTGCCAGCAGCCCGACCGGCGGGGGGGCGCATTACAATGAGCAGTTCTTC.

This chain uses TRBV9 with TRBJ1-1, with D tentatively TRBD1 (6 bases). Germline V gene lookup returns CDR1 SGDLS and CDR2 YYNGEE. V shed 0 bases and J shed 2 bases, with 17 bases lying between them. The CDR3 contains 17 residues. The CDR3 DNA sequence: TGTGCCAGCAGCGTAGGACTATACAGGGAATCTAACACTGAAGCTTTCTTT. Its translation: CASSVGLYRESNTEAFF.

This chain connects TRBV27 to TRBJ2-5; the match to TRBD1 covers 7 bases. Germline loops: CDR1 MNHEY, CDR2 SMNVEV (reference sequence). This CDR3 has 13 residues. The V and J ends lost 10 bases and 10 bases, in that order; junction bases with no gene match: 15. CDR3: CATSPRATGDQYF. In DNA, the CDR3 is TGTGCCACCTCACCCAGGGCTACAGGGGACCAGTACTTC.

This clone was seen a handful of times. The chain has TRBV7-9 and TRBJ1-4; D not certain. The CDR3 has 12 amino acids. Germline CDR1 SEHNR, CDR2 FQNEAQ (reference sequence). V was trimmed by 3 bases and J by 10 bases, leaving 9 bases between them. The CDR3 DNA is TGTGCCAGCAGCTTCCAGATAGGAAAACTGTTTTTT. Translating it yields CASSFQIGKLFF.

The chain combines TRBV2 with TRBJ1-1, with D possibly TRBD1 on 5 matching bases. Trimming left V 4 bases short and J 3 bases short, with 9 bases between. The germline gives CDR1 SNHLY, CDR2 FYNNEI. The CDR3 has 13 amino acids. CDR3 bases: TGTGCCAGCAGTGTCGTGGGGGACACTGAAGCTTTCTTT. As protein: CASSVVGDTEAFF. The full variable domain, its missing parts supplied by reference TRBV2 and TRBJ1-1, is EPEVTQTPSHQVTQMGQEVILRCVPISNHLYFYWYRQILGQKVEFLVSFYNNEISEKSEIFDDQFSVERPDGSNFTLKIRSTKLEDSAMYFCASSVVGDTEAFFGQGTRLTVV.

The CDR3 spells CASSIGTSSTDTQYF. In DNA, the CDR3 is TGTGCCAGCAGTATAGGGACCTCTAGCACAGATACGCAGTATTTT. The V and J genes are TRBV6-5 and TRBJ2-3; either TRBD1 or TRBD2 may fit D (5 bases each). Per germline, CDR1 MNHEY and CDR2 SVGAGI. V was cut by 5 bases and J by 0 bases, with 12 bases left in between. The CDR3 runs to 15 residues.

The CDR3 DNA reads as TGTGCCAGCTCACCGCTGGGGCAGGGGGCCCACGAGCAGTACTTC. Translation gives CASSPLGQGAHEQYF. The chain has TRBV18 and TRBJ2-7, with 8 bases matching TRBD1. Losses at the gene ends were 3 bases for V and 5 bases for J; bases not matched to a gene: 9. This CDR3 has 15 residues. Germline V CDR1 and CDR2: KGHSH, LQKENI.

J is TRBJ1-3 and V is TRBV7-2; no clear D gene. Trimming took off 10 bases at V and 4 bases at J, with 17 bases between the two ends. The germline V gene encodes CDR1 SGHTA and CDR2 FQGNSA. This CDR3 comprises 14 residues. The CDR3 is CATQYYTGGNTIYF. The CDR3 nucleotides read TGTGCCACACAATATTACACTGGGGGAAACACCATATATTTT.

This chain links TRBV7-8 with TRBJ1-1; 7 bases are a match to TRBD1. V lost 3 bases, J lost 0 bases, and 7 bases stayed unmatched. Per the germline V gene, CDR1 is SGHVS and CDR2 is FQNEAQ. This CDR3 region has 16 residues. The CDR3 DNA reads TGTGCCAGCAGCTTTCCCCGGGACAGTATGAACACTGAAGCTTTCTTT. It encodes CASSFPRDSMNTEAFF.

The J gene is TRBJ1-1, the V gene TRBV5-1; 7 bases are shared with TRBD1. The germline V gene has CDR1 SGHRS and CDR2 YFSETQ. The CDR3 totals 19 residues. Trimming cost V 5 bases and J 3 bases; bases outside gene matches: 22. CDR3 protein: CASSFSTGFLSGSHTEAFF. CDR3 coding DNA: TGCGCCAGCAGTTTTTCGACAGGGTTCCTTTCGGGCTCGCACACTGAAGCTTTCTTT.

This clone was detected once. The chain recombines TRBV7-2 with TRBJ1-5; the D gene is possibly TRBD1 (6 bases). Trimming left V 5 bases short and J 3 bases short, with 17 bases between. CDR3 size: 16 residues. Germline V gene lookup returns CDR1 SGHTA and CDR2 FQGNSA. CDR3: CASSPQPRGNNQPQHF. CDR3 DNA sequence: TGTGCCAGCAGCCCCCAACCCAGGGGAAACAATCAGCCCCAGCATTTT.

The rearrangement links TRBV10-3 to TRBJ1-5; no firm D call. Germline lookup yields CDR1 ENHRY and CDR2 SYGVKD. This CDR3 comprises 17 residues. V was trimmed by 0 bases and J by 3 bases, leaving 15 bases between them. The CDR3 sequence: CAISESKPPRANQPQHF. The CDR3 bases are TGTGCCATCAGTGAGTCAAAACCTCCCCGGGCCAATCAGCCCCAGCATTTT.

This chain joins TRBV4-3 and TRBJ2-5, with D uncertain. The CDR3 is 13 residues long. Germline values: CDR1 LGHNA, CDR2 YSLEER. The germline V and J ends were trimmed by 1 base and 3 bases, with 6 bases remaining between them. In nucleotides, the CDR3 is TGCGCCAGCAGCCAAGGGACGGAAGAGACCCAGTACTTC. Translated: CASSQGTEETQYF.

The chain joins TRBV6-1 to TRBJ1-2; weak D call: TRBD1 (5 bases). Germline V gives CDR1 MNHNS, CDR2 SASEGT. The ends were cut back, 0 bases at V and 8 bases at J, with 22 bases in the middle. The CDR3 loop spans 17 amino acids. CDR3 residues: CASSEAISAGRRGGYTF. The CDR3 DNA sequence: TGTGCCAGCAGTGAAGCGATATCTGCGGGGCGCCGAGGGGGCTACACCTTC.

The J gene is TRBJ1-4, the V gene TRBV19; D remains unclear. Trimming cost V 6 bases and J 0 bases, with 17 bases left between them. The CDR3 runs to 17 residues. Germline lookup yields CDR1 LNHDA and CDR2 SQIVND (reference sequence). This CDR3 is CASRASEAIATNEKLFF. The CDR3 DNA sequence: TGTGCCAGTAGGGCGTCGGAGGCCATCGCAACTAATGAAAAACTGTTTTTT.

This chain uses TRBV5-1 with TRBJ1-2; D is possibly TRBD1 (5 bases). The CDR3 loop spans 13 amino acids. V was cut by 3 bases and J by 10 bases, with 16 bases left in between. Germline V lookup: CDR1 SGHRS, CDR2 YFSETQ. The CDR3 coding sequence is TGCGCCAGCAGCTCCGGGGGAGGCATAGTCTACACCTTC. Translation gives CASSSGGGIVYTF.